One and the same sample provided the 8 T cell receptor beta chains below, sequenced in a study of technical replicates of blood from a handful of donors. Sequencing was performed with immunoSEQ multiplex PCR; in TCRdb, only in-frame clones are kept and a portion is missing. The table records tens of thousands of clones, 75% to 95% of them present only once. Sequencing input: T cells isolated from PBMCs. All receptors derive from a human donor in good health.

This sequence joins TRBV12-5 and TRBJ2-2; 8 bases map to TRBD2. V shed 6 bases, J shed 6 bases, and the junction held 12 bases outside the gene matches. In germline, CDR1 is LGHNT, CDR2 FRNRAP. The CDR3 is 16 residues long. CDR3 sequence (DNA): TGTGCTAGTGGCAACCGACCGGGACTAGGACCCGGGGAGCTGTTTTTT. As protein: CASGNRPGLGPGELFF. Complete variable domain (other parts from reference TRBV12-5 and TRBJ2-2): DARVTQTPRHKVTEMGQEVTMRCQPILGHNTVFWYRQTMMQGLELLAYFRNRAPLDDSGMPKDRFSAEMPDATLATLKIQPSEPRDSAVYFCASGNRPGLGPGELFFGEGSRLTVL.

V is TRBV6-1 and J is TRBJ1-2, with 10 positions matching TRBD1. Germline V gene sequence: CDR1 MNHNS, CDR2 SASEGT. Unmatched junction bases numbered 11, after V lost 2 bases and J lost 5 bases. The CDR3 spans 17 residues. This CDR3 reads CASSEYYRGQGRYGYTF. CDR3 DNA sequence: TGTGCCAGCAGTGAATATTATAGGGGACAGGGGCGATATGGCTACACCTTC.

CDR3 coding DNA: TGTGCCAGCAGTTACTCAGGGGGAGTCCCCTCCGAGCAGTACTTC. Translated, it gives CASSYSGGVPSEQYF. The rearrangement joins TRBV6-5 to TRBJ2-7; weak D call: TRBD1 (6 bases). The CDR3 has 15 residues. Germline CDR1 and CDR2: MNHEY and SVGAGI. V shed 0 bases and J shed 6 bases, with 15 bases lying between them.

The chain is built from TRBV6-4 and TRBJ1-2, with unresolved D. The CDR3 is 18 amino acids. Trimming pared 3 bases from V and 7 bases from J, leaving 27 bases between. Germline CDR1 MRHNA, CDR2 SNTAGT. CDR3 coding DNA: TGTGCCAGCAGTGATTCTCCAGGCCCGAATCTCCCTTCTCGTGGCTACACCTTC. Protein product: CASSDSPGPNLPSRGYTF.

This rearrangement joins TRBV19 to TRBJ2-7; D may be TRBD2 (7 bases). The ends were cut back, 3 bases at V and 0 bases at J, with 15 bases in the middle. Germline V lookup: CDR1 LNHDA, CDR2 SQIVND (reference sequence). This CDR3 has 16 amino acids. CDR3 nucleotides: TGTGCCAGTAGTATCGGTGGCGGGGGCATCTCCTACGAGCAGTACTTC. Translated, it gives CASSIGGGGISYEQYF. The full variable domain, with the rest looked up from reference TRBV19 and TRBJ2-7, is DGGITQSPKYLFRKEGQNVTLSCEQNLNHDAMYWYRQDPGQGLRLIYYSQIVNDFQKGDIAEGYSVSREKKESFPLTVTSAQKNPTAFYLCASSIGGGGISYEQYFGPGTRLTVT.

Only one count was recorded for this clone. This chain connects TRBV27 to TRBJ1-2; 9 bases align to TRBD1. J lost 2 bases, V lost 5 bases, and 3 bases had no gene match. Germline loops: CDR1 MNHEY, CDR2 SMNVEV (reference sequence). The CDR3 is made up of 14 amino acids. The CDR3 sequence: CASSRGQGNYGYTF. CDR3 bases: TGTGCCAGCAGTCGGGGACAGGGAAACTATGGCTACACCTTC.

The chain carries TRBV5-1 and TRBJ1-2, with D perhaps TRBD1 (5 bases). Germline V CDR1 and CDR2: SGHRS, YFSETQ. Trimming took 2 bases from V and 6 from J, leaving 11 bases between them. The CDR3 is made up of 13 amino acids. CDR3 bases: TGCGCCAGCAGCTTAACAGGTGGTGATGGCTACACCTTC. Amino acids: CASSLTGGDGYTF.

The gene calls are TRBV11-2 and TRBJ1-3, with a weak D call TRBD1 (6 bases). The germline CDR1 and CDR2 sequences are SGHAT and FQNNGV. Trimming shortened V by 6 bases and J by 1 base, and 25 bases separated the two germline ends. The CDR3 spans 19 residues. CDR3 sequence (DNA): TGTGCCAGCAGACCTAGCTTACAAGGACAGTTCTTATCTGGAAACACCATATATTTT. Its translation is CASRPSLQGQFLSGNTIYF.